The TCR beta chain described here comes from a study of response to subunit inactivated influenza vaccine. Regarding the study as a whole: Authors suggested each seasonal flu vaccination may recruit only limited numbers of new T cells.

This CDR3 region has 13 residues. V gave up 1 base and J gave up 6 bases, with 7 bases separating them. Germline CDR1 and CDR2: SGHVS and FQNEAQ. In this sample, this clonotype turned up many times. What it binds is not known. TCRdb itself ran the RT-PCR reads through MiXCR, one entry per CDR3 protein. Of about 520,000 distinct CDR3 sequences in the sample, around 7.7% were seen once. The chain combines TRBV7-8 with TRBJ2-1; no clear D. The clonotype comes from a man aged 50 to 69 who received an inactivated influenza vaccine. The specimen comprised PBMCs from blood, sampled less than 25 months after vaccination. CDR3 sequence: CASSLGVVNEQFF. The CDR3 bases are TGTGCCAGCAGCTTAGGAGTGGTCAATGAGCAGTTCTTC.